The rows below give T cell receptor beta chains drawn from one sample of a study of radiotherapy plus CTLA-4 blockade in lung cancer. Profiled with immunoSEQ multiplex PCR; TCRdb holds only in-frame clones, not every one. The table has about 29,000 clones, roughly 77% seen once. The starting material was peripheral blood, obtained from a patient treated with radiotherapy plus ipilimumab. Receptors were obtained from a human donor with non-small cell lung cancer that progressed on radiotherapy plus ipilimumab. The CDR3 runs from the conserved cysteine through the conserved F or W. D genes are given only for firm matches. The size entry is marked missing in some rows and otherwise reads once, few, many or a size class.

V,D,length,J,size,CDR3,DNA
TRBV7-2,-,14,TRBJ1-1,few,CASSLGHQNTEAFF,TGTGCCAGCAGCTTAGGGCACCAGAACACTGAAGCTTTCTTT
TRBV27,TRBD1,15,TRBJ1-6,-,CASQLQGALSSPLHF,TGTGCCAGCCAATTACAGGGGGCTTTGAGTTCACCCCTCCACTTT
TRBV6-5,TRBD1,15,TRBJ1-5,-,CASSYRDRGSQPQHF,TGTGCCAGCAGTTACCGGGACAGGGGGAGTCAGCCCCAGCATTTT
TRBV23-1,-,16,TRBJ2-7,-,CASGQNPVWATYEQYF,TGCGCCAGCGGTCAAAATCCCGTTTGGGCCACCTACGAGCAGTACTTC
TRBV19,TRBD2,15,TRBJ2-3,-,CASRDSGGITDTQYF,TGTGCCAGCAGGGATAGCGGGGGCATTACAGATACGCAGTATTTT
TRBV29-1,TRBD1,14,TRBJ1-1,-,CSTSGGTGYTEAFF,TGCAGCACATCCGGTGGGACAGGATACACTGAAGCTTTCTTT
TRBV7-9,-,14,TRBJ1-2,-,CASSFSRGYYGYTF,TGTGCCAGCAGCTTTTCCAGGGGCTACTATGGCTACACCTTC
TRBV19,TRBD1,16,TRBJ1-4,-,CASSDPWTGPGEKLFF,TGTGCCAGTAGTGACCCTTGGACAGGGCCTGGTGAAAAACTGTTTTTT
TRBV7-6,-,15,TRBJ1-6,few,CASSLDRTDNSPLHF,TGTGCCAGCAGCTTAGATCGGACAGATAATTCACCCCTCCACTTT
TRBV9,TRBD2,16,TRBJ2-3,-,CASSVAQRGHTDTQYF,TGTGCCAGCAGCGTAGCTCAGCGGGGCCATACAGATACGCAGTATTTT
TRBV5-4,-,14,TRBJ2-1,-,CASSLGDSANEQFF,TGTGCCAGCAGCTTGGGGGACTCAGCCAATGAGCAGTTCTTC
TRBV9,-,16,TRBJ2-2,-,CASSATGVEGTGELFF,TGTGCCAGCAGCGCAACAGGGGTGGAGGGCACCGGGGAGCTGTTTTTT
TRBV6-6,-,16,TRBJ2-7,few,CASSTLGVRSSYEQYF,TGTGCCAGCAGTACCCTAGGGGTCAGGAGCTCCTACGAGCAGTACTTC
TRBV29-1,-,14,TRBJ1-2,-,CSVEEGATHYGYTF,TGCAGCGTTGAAGAAGGAGCAACCCACTATGGCTACACCTTC
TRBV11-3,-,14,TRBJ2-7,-,CASSQGGDVYEQYF,TGTGCCAGCAGCCAAGGGGGAGACGTATACGAGCAGTACTTC
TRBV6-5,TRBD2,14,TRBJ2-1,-,CASRLAGGLNEQFF,TGTGCCAGCAGGCTAGCGGGGGGGTTGAATGAGCAGTTCTTC
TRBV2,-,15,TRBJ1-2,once,CASSKGQITNYGYTF,TGTGCCAGCAGCAAGGGGCAGATAACTAACTATGGCTACACCTTC
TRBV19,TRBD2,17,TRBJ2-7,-,CASTSGGSPENTYEQYF,TGTGCCAGTACGAGCGGGGGGTCCCCCGAGAATACCTACGAGCAGTACTTC
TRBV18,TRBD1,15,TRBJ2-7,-,CASSQGTGYSSEQYF,TGTGCCAGCTCTCAGGGGACAGGGTACTCCTCCGAGCAGTACTTC
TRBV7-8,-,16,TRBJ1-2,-,CASSLTRDSISTGYTF,TGTGCCAGCAGCTTAACCCGGGATTCGATATCGACTGGCTACACCTTC
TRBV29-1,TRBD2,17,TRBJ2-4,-,CSVGSDRRGGVKNIQYF,TGCAGCGTTGGGAGCGATCGGCGGGGGGGCGTCAAAAACATTCAGTACTTC
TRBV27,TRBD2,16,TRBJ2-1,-,CASSPRGGAVGDEQFF,TGTGCCAGCAGCCCTCGCGGGGGGGCCGTAGGAGATGAGCAGTTCTTC
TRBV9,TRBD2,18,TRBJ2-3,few,CASSVEGGLAGATDTQYF,TGTGCCAGCAGCGTAGAGGGGGGGCTAGCGGGGGCCACAGATACGCAGTATTTT
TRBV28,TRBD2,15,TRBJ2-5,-,CASSSHSGGKETQYF,TGTGCCAGCAGTAGCCATAGCGGGGGGAAAGAGACCCAGTACTTC
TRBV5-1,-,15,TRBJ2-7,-,CASSLDSQGPYEQYF,TGCGCCAGCAGCTTGGACAGCCAGGGCCCCTACGAGCAGTACTTC
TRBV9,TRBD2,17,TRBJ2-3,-,CASSPGVGTRGMYTQYF,TGTGCCAGCAGCCCAGGGGTAGGGACTAGGGGAATGTATACGCAGTATTTT
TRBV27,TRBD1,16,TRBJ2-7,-,CASSFDPQGAHYEQYF,TGTGCCAGCAGTTTCGACCCACAGGGGGCGCACTACGAGCAGTACTTC
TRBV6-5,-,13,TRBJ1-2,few,CASSFGRDYGYTF,TGTGCCAGCAGTTTCGGGAGGGACTATGGCTACACCTTC
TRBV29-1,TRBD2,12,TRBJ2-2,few,CSVGTTTGELFF,TGCAGCGTGGGGACTACCACCGGGGAGCTGTTTTTT
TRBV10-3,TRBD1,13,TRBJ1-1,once,CAISKDRGAEAFF,TGTGCCATCAGTAAGGACAGGGGCGCTGAAGCTTTCTTT
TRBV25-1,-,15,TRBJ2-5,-,CASSESGAVQETQYF,TGTGCCAGCAGTGAGTCAGGGGCCGTACAAGAGACCCAGTACTTC
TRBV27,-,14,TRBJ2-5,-,CASSSRDTQETQYF,TGTGCCAGCAGTTCCCGGGACACCCAAGAGACCCAGTACTTC
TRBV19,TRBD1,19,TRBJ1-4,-,CASSPPPGQGHATNEKLFF,TGTGCCAGTAGTCCGCCTCCGGGACAGGGACATGCAACTAATGAAAAACTGTTTTTT
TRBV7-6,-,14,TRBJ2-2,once,CASRSTGNTGELFF,TGTGCCAGCCGCTCGACAGGGAACACCGGGGAGCTGTTTTTT
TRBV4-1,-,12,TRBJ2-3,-,CASSHLSDTQYF,TGCGCCAGCAGCCACCTGTCAGATACGCAGTATTTT
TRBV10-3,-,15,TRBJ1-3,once,CAISERGRSGNTIYF,TGTGCCATCAGTGAAAGGGGGAGATCTGGAAACACCATATATTTT
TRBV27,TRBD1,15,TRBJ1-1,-,CASSLYRDRGTEAFF,TGTGCCAGCAGTTTATACCGGGACAGGGGCACTGAAGCTTTCTTT
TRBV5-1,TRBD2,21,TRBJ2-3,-,CASSRPNLLAGGTSTTDTQYF,TGCGCCAGCAGCCGGCCCAACCTACTAGCGGGGGGGACCTCAACCACAGATACGCAGTATTTT
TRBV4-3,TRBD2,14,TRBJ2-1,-,CASSPWTSGNEQFF,TGCGCCAGCAGCCCATGGACTAGCGGCAATGAGCAGTTCTTC
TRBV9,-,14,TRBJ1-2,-,CASSVGGENYGYTF,TGTGCCAGCAGCGTAGGGGGGGAAAACTATGGCTACACCTTC
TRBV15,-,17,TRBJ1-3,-,CATSIRTTGSSGNTIYF,TGTGCCACCAGCATCCGCACGACGGGGAGCTCTGGAAACACCATATATTTT
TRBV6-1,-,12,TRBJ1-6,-,CASSADNSPLHF,TGTGCCAGCAGTGCCGATAATTCACCCCTCCACTTT
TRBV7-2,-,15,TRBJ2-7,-,CASSLRVGAAYEQYF,TGTGCCAGCAGCCTCCGTGTAGGGGCGGCCTACGAGCAGTACTTC
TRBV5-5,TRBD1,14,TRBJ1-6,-,CASRGTGGGSPLHF,TGTGCCAGCAGAGGGACAGGAGGGGGATCACCCCTCCACTTT
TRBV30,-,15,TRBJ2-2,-,CAWSGKGGGSGELFF,TGTGCCTGGAGTGGGAAGGGGGGGGGCTCCGGGGAGCTGTTTTTT
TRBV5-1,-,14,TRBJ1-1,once,CASSYPGQNTEAFF,TGCGCCAGCAGCTACCCTGGGCAGAACACTGAAGCTTTCTTT
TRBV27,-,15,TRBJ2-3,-,CATVDRPGSADTQYF,TGTGCCACCGTAGACAGGCCTGGGTCGGCAGATACGCAGTATTTT
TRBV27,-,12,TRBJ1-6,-,CASSGLNSPLHF,TGTGCCAGTTCAGGGTTAAATTCACCCCTCCACTTT
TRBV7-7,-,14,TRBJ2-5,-,CASSSGTVGETQYF,TGTGCTAGCAGCTCAGGGACTGTCGGGGAGACCCAGTACTTC
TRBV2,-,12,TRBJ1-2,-,CASSEMGGGYTF,TGTGCCAGCAGTGAAATGGGGGGGGGCTACACCTTC
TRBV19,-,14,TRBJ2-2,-,CASSKQQGTGELFF,TGTGCCAGTAGTAAACAACAGGGCACCGGGGAGCTGTTTTTT
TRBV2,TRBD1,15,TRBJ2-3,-,CASSEGQTSTDTQYF,TGTGCCAGCAGTGAGGGACAGACATCCACAGATACGCAGTATTTT
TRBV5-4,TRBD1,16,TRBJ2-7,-,CASSQDQNRGKDEQYF,TGTGCCAGCAGCCAGGACCAAAACAGGGGGAAGGACGAGCAGTACTTC
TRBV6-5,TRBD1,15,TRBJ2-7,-,CASSSQAGGSYEQYF,TGTGCCAGCAGTTCCCAGGCAGGGGGCTCCTACGAGCAGTACTTC
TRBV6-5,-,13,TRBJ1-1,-,CASGRGLGTEAFF,TGTGCCAGCGGGAGGGGATTGGGCACTGAAGCTTTCTTT